The 2 T cell receptor beta chains reported below all come from one sample, sequenced in a study of Graves' ophthalmopathy and Graves' hyperthyroidism. TCR beta CDR3 regions were amplified from RNA transcripts. The first round was an RT-PCR with HTBI primers, and the second round was a multiplex PCR. TCRdb fed the multiplex PCR reads into MiXCR, producing one record per CDR3 protein. The data hold 500,000 to 700,000 distinct CDR3 sequences, with about 20% observed a single time. The sequenced sample consisted of peripheral blood. These receptors originate from a woman younger than 35 with stable Graves' hyperthyroidism. Some clones in this sample may be carry-over from other donors' samples.

The chain joins TRBV19 to TRBJ1-2; 9 bases line up with TRBD1. Germline V CDR1 and CDR2: LNHDA, SQIVND (reference sequence). CDR3 length: 14 amino acids. V was clipped by 10 bases and J by 7 bases; unmatched bases: 13. CDR3 coding DNA: TGTGCCACCCACCCCTCGGACAGGGGTGTTGGCTACACCTTC. Its translation: CATHPSDRGVGYTF.

This clonotype appeared many times. The chain combines TRBV5-1 with TRBJ1-2, with 8 bases that match TRBD1. Germline V gives CDR1 SGHRS, CDR2 YFSETQ. CDR3 length: 16 residues. After removal of 3 bases from V and 0 bases from J, the junction contained 7 bases not matched to a gene. CDR3 in DNA: TGCGCCAGCAGCTATGGACAGGGACCAACTAACTATGGCTACACCTTC. It codes for CASSYGQGPTNYGYTF.